A selection of T cell receptor beta chains follows, all from one sample in a study of post-analysis software for immune sequencing data. One entry per CDR3 protein, called by TCRdb with MiXCR from the PCR reads. The sample has 450,000 or so distinct CDR3 sequences, 40% to 55% seen once; the top ten hold around an eighth. Sequences were obtained from blood. These TCRs come from a girl aged 10 to 17 with multiple sclerosis. Each CDR3 is given with its conserved first and last residue. The D gene is left open where the match is weak. The listing skips clone size in some rows; elsewhere it reads once, few, many or a size class.

>TRBV12-3/TRBV12-4|TRBJ1-2|-|few
CASSPGEGWNYGYTF
TGTGCCAGCAGTCCCGGTGAGGGGTGGAACTATGGCTACACCTTC
>TRBV5-1|TRBJ2-1|TRBD2|medium-sized
CASSLSGGYNEQFF
TGCGCCAGCAGCCTGAGCGGGGGCTACAATGAGCAGTTCTTC
>TRBV25-1|TRBJ2-7|-|few
CASSDGLYEQYF
TGTGCCAGCAGTGATGGATTATACGAGCAGTACTTC
>TRBV7-8|TRBJ2-3|TRBD2|-
CASSPRAGNTQYF
TGTGCCAGCAGCCCCCGAGCGGGGAATACGCAGTATTTT
>TRBV18|TRBJ2-3|-|-
CASSFRRNTDTQYF
TGTGCCAGCTCATTCCGCAGGAACACAGATACGCAGTATTTT
>TRBV4-2|TRBJ2-3|-|-
CASSQDTGDSTDTQYF
TGTGCCAGCAGCCAAGATACTGGGGATAGCACAGATACGCAGTATTTT
>TRBV7-3|TRBJ2-7|-|-
CASSLSGGPDYEQYF
TGTGCCAGCAGCTTAAGCGGAGGGCCGGACTACGAGCAGTACTTC
>TRBV12-3/TRBV12-4|TRBJ2-3|-|-
CASSPPAATSTDTQYF
TGTGCCAGCAGCCCTCCGGCGGCGACCAGCACAGATACGCAGTATTTT
>TRBV15|TRBJ1-5|-|few
CATSREDYYQPQHF
TGTGCCACCAGCAGAGAGGATTACTATCAGCCCCAGCATTTT
>TRBV10-3|TRBJ1-6|-|few
CAIKTGSSYNSPLHF
TGTGCCATCAAAACAGGGAGCTCCTATAATTCACCCCTCCACTTT
>TRBV6-5|TRBJ2-1|TRBD2|-
CASSSNPGLAGGRFYNEQFF
TGTGCCAGCAGTTCCAATCCTGGGCTAGCGGGAGGACGGTTTTACAATGAGCAGTTCTTC
>TRBV28|TRBJ2-7|TRBD2|few
CASSSLGLAGGEQYF
TGTGCCAGCAGTTCCCTCGGACTAGCGGGAGGCGAGCAGTACTTC